This T cell receptor (beta chain) is drawn from a study of blood T cell repertoires in COVID-19. Whole-study context: T cells, B-cell-depleted T cells, or PBMCs provided the cDNA or gDNA that served as material.

Methods used by the authors: How many nucleated cells were present was estimated from reference gene primer amplification. TCRdb's copy holds only in-frame clones and misses some; the assay was immunoSEQ multiplex PCR. V and J calls and clone size are as listed in that table; D and trimming were resolved from the DNA. The sample holds 330,000 or so clones, about 90% seen once. Membership in each cohort depended on participant-reported clinical history. J gave up 1 base and V 6 bases, and 2 bases lay outside the gene matches. This CDR3 region has 14 residues. The germline CDR1 and CDR2 sequences are MNHEY and SVGAGI.

The sample was PBMCs or T cells enriched from blood (not recorded which). The receptor comes from a man between 40 and 49 years old in a cohort exposed to, infected with or recovered from COVID-19 (not recorded which). This chain links TRBV6-5 with TRBJ2-7; 11 nucleotides match TRBD1. The CDR3 DNA follows: TGTGCCAGCAGAGGACAGGGGGCGTCCTACGAGCAGTACTTC. Protein sequence: CASRGQGASYEQYF.